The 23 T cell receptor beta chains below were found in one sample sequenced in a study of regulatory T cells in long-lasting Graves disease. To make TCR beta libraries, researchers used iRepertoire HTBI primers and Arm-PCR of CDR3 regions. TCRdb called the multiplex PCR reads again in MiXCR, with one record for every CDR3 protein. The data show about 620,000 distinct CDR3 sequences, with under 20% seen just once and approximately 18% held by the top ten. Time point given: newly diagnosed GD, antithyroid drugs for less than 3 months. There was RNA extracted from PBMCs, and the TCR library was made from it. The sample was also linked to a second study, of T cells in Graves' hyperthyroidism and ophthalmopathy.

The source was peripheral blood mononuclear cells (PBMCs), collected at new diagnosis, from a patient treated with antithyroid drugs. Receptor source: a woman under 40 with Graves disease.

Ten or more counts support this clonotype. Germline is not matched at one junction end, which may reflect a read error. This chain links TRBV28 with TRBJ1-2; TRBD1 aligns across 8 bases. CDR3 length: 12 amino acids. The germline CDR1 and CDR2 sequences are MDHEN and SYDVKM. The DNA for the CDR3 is TGTGCCAGCAGTTTAGGCGGGACAGGACCAGACTTC. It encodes CASSLGGTGPDF.

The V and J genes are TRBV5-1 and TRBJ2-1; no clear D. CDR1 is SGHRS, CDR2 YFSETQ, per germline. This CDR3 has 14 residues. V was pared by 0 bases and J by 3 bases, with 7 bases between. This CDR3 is CASSLAVDYNEQFF. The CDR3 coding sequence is TGCGCCAGCAGCTTGGCGGTAGACTACAATGAGCAGTTCTTC.

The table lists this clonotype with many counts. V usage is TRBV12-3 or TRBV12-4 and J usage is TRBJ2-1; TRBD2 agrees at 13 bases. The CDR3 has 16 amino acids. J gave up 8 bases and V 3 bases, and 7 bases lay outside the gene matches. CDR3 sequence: CASSFVGLAGPHEQFF. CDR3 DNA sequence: TGTGCCAGCAGTTTCGTGGGACTAGCGGGACCCCATGAGCAGTTCTTC.

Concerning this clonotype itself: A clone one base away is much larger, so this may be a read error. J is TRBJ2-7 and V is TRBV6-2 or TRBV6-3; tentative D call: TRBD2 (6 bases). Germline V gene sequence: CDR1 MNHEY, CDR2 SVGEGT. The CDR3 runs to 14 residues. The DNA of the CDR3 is TGTGCCGGCAGTTATGCCCGGAGGGACTACGAGCAGTACTTC. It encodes CAGSYARRDYEQYF.

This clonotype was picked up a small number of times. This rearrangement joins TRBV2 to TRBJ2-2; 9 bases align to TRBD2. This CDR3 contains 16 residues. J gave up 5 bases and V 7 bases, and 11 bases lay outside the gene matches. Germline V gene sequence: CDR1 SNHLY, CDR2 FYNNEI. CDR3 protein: CASTPGGRAGTGELFF. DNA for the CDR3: TGTGCCAGCACTCCGGGCGGGAGGGCCGGGACCGGGGAGCTGTTTTTT.

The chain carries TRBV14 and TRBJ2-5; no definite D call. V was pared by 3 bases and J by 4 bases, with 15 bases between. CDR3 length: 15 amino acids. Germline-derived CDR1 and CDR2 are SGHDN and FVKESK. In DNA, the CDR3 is TGTGCCAGCAGCCAGATGGGCAAGATTCGAGAGACCCAGTACTTC. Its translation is CASSQMGKIRETQYF.

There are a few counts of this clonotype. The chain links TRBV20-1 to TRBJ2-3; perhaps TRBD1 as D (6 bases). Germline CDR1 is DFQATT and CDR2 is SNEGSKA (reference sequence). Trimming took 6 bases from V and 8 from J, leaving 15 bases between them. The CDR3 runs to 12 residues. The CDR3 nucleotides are TGCAGTGCGGAGGTACAGGGTTTTACGCAGTATTTT. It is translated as CSAEVQGFTQYF.

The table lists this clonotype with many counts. DNA of the CDR3: TGTGCCAGTAGTTACCAGGATTTCAGGGGGGCGGACACTGAAGCTTTCTTT. Amino acids: CASSYQDFRGADTEAFF. The genes are TRBV19 and TRBJ1-1; 7 bases are a match to TRBD1. With V trimmed by 5 bases and J by 3 bases, 15 bases remained unmatched. Germline-derived CDR1 and CDR2 are LNHDA and SQIVND (reference sequence). CDR3 length: 17 amino acids.

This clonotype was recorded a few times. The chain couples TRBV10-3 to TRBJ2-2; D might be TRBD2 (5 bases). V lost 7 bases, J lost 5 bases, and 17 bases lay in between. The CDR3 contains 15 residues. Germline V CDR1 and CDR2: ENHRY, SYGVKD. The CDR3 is CAITGYPPGTGELFF. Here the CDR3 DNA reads TGTGCCATCACGGGATACCCGCCGGGGACCGGGGAGCTGTTTTTT.

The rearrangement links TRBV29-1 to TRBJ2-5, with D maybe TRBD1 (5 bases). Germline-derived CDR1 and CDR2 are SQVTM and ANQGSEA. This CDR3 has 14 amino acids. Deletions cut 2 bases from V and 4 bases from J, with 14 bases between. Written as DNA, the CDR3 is TGCAGCGTTGAAAGTGCCAGGGCCGGAGAGACCCAGTACTTC. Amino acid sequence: CSVESARAGETQYF.

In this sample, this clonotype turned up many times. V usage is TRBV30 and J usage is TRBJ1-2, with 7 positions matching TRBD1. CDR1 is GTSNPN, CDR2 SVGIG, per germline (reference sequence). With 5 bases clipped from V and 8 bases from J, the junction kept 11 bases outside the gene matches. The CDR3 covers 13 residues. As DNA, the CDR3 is TGTGCCTGGGGAACAGGGGATGAGTCCGGCTACACCTTC. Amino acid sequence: CAWGTGDESGYTF. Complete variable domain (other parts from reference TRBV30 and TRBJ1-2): SQTIHQWPATLVQPVGSPLSLECTVEGTSNPNLYWYRQAAGRGLQLLFYSVGIGQISSEVPQNLSASRPQDRQFILSSKKLLLSDSGFYLCAWGTGDESGYTFGSGTRLTVV.

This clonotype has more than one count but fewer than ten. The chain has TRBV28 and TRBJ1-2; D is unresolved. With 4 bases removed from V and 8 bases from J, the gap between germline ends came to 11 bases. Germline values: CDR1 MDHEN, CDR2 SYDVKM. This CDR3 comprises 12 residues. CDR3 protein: CASSSTDIGYTF. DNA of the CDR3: TGTGCCAGCAGTTCCACAGATATCGGCTACACCTTC.

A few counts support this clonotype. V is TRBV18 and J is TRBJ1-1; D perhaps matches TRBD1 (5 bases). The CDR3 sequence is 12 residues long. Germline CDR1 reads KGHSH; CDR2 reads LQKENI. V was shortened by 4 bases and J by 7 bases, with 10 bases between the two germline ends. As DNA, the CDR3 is TGTGCCAGCTCACAAACAGGCGTTGAAGCTTTCTTT. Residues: CASSQTGVEAFF.

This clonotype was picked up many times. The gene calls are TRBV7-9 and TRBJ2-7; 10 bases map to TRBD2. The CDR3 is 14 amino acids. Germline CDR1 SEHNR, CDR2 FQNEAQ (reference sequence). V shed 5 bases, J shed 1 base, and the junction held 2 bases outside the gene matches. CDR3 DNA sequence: TGTGCCAGCAGCCAACTAGCGGGATCCTACGAGCAGTACTTC. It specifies CASSQLAGSYEQYF.

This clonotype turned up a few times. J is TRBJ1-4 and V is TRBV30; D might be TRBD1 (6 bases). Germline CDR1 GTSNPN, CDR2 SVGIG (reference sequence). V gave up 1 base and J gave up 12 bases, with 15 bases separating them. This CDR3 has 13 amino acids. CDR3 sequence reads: CAWSGGGNAELFF. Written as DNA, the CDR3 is TGTGCCTGGAGTGGAGGGGGGAATGCGGAACTGTTTTTT.

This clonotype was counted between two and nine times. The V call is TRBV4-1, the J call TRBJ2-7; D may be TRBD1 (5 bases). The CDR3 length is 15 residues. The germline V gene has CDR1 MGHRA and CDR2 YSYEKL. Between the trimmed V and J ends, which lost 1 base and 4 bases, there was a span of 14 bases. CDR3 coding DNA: TGCGCCAGCAGCCAAGTAGGACGGAGACAGTACGAGCAGTACTTC. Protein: CASSQVGRRQYEQYF.

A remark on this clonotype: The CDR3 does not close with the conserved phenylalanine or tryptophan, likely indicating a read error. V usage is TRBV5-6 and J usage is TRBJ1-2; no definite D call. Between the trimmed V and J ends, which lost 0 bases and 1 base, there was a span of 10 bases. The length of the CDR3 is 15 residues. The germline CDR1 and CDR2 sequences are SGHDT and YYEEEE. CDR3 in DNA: TGTGCCAGCAGCTTGGACCCGGGATTTAACTATGGCTACACCTCC. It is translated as CASSLDPGFNYGYTS.

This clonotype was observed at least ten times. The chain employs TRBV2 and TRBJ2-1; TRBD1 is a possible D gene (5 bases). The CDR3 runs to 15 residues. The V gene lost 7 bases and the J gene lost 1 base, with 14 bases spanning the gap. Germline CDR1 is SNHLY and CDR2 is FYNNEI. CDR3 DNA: TGTGCCAGCAACCCCCGGTCAGGGTCCTACAATGAGCAGTTCTTC. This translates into CASNPRSGSYNEQFF.

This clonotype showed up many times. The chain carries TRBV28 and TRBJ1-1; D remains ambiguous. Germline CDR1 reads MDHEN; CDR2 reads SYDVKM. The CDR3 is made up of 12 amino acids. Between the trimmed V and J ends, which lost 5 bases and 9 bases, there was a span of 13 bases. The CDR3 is CASSTVTLKAFF. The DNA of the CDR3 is TGTGCCAGCAGTACAGTTACACTGAAAGCTTTCTTT. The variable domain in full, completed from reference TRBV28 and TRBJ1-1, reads DVKVTQSSRYLVKRTGEKVFLECVQDMDHENMFWYRQDPGLGLRLIYFSYDVKMKEKGDIPEGYSVSREKKERFSLILESASTNQTSMYLCASSTVTLKAFFGQGTRLTVV.

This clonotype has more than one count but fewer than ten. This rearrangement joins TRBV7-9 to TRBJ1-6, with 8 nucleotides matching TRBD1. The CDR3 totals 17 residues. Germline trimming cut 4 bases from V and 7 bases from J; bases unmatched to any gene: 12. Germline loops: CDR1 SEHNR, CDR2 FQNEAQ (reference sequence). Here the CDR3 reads CASSSLGQGEGNSPLHF. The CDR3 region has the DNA TGTGCCAGCAGCTCGCTAGGACAGGGTGAAGGCAATTCACCCCTCCACTTT.

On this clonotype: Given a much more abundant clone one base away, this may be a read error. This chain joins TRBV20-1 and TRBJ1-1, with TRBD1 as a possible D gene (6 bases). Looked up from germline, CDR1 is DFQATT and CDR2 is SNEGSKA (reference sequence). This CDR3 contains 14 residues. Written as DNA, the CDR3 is TGCAGTGCTAATTCGGGGGGCCTGAACGCTGAAGCTTTCTTT. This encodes CSANSGGLNAEAFF.

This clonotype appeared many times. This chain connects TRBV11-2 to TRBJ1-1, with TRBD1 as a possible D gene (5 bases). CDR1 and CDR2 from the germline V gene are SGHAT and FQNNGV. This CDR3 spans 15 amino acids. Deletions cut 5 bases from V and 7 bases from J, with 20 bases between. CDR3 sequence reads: CASSQLGAGPFEAFF. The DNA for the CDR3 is TGTGCCAGCAGCCAATTAGGTGCGGGGCCCTTTGAAGCTTTCTTT.

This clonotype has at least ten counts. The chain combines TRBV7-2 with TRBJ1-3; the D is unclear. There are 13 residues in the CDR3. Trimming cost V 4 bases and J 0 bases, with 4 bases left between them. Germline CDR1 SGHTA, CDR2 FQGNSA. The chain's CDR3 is CASSSFSGNTIYF. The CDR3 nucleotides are TGTGCCAGCAGCTCCTTCTCTGGAAACACCATATATTTT.